This T cell receptor beta chain was documented in a study of T cell responses to AZD1222 COVID-19 vaccine. The V and J ends lost 0 bases and 4 bases, in that order; junction bases with no gene match: 2. Per the germline V gene, CDR1 is LNHNV and CDR2 is YYDKDF (reference sequence). This CDR3 spans 15 amino acids. Profiling relied on immunoSEQ multiplex PCR, and the TCRdb table lists in-frame clones only, not all of them. This sample has around 150,000 clones, with 90% found just once. Sample: peripheral blood, taken 28 days after the second AZD1222 dose. This receptor was taken from an adult who received the AZD1222 COVID-19 vaccine. The chain recombines TRBV15 with TRBJ1-5; 8 bases are shared with TRBD1. CDR3 protein: CATSRDWTGNQPQHF. The CDR3 bases are TGTGCCACCAGCAGAGATTGGACAGGGAATCAGCCCCAGCATTTT.